The source of this T cell receptor (beta chain) is a study of T cell responses to AZD1222 COVID-19 vaccine. Overall study findings and caveats: Compared with day 0, the breadth and depth of the Spike-specific TCR repertoire rose significantly after two doses of AZD1222.

Germline loops: CDR1 MNHEY, CDR2 SVGAGI. V shed 3 bases and J 7 bases; nucleotides not matched to a gene: 6. The CDR3 extends over 14 amino acids. Assay used: immunoSEQ multiplex PCR; TCRdb lists only in-frame clones, some missing. The sample holds 100,000 or so clones; about 85% are singletons and the top ten take about 2.5%. Of note for this clone: Its antigen is still unknown.

V gene TRBV6-5 combines with J gene TRBJ1-1, with 9 bases aligning to TRBD1. Sequenced material: peripheral blood, taken 28 days after the second AZD1222 dose. This TCR came from an adult who received the AZD1222 COVID-19 vaccine. CDR3 nucleotide sequence: TGTGCCAGCAGTTATAGACAGGGGGTGAGTGAAGCTTTCTTT. It yields the protein CASSYRQGVSEAFF.